Sequencing of this T cell receptor beta chain was carried out in a study of CD8+CD57+ T cells in acquired aplastic anemia (dated by TCRdb to the late 2010s). Regarding the complete study: DNA extracted from sorted CD4+ and CD8+ cells had a mean of 3.2 ug, with a range of 0.2 to 27.4 ug. CD8+CD57+ expansion was defined as a frequency above the mean frequency observed in healthy subjects. Beyond this particular receptor, the publication reports: Although under 35 CD8+ CDR3 sequences were shared by patients and controls, these sequences appeared highly expressed in patients and within the immunodominant clones of patients. Patients and healthy controls showed no significant difference in CD8+ Simpson's diversity (P=0.060).

CDR1 DFQATT and CDR2 SNEGSKA are derived from the germline V gene (reference sequence). V is cut by 3 bases and J by 3 bases, and the space between the germline ends is 12 bases. The CDR3 runs 14 amino acids, cysteine and phenylalanine included. Only the CDR3 region is kept as DNA, spanning 42 bases read in frame from base 1. Genomic DNA served as template for TCR beta VDJ combination and CDR3 sequence profiling. An Illumina HiSeq 2000 was the platform used for TCR repertoire sequencing. On the authors' methods: TRBV/TRBJ rearrangement plots, CDR3 size and DJ length profiles, and Simpson's diversity index were used to assess repertoires. Whichever DNA sequence was most abundant in the deep sequencing data was defined as the immunodominant clone. CDR3 amino acid sequences were screened for sharing across subjects and compared with published repertoires and the VDJdb database. TCRdb passed the public sequencing reads through fastp at Q25 and MiXCR, retaining productive beta sequences. Rows with a matching CDR3 protein are joined into one entry that keeps the most common DNA and genes. The V and J calls follow TCRdb's processing rather than the paper's. This sample holds 250,000 to 300,000 distinct CDR3 sequences; under 60% were observed only once. The biggest ten clones account for around 1.3% of the sample.

A few counts support this clonotype. Its antigen has not been determined. No base qualities exist here, and no much larger clone lies one base off it. Expansion of CD8+CD57+ cells had been shown by flow cytometry in the patients chosen for sequencing. All patients had severe acquired aplastic anemia diagnosed by International Study of Aplastic Anemia and Agranulocytosis and Camitta criteria. No therapy had been received by the patients at the time of blood sampling. TCR repertoires of sorted CD4+ and CD8+ blood T cells from severe aplastic anemia patients and healthy subjects were deep-sequenced in the study. Patients were enrolled under clinicaltrials.gov protocols 00001620, 01623167, 00001397, 00071045, 00081523 and 00961064 in the USA. Ficoll-Paque density gradient centrifugation was used to isolate peripheral blood mononuclear cells. Before DNA extraction, CD4+ and CD8+ T cells were sorted with FACS or magnetic beads.

The clonotype was recovered from a human donor with aplastic anemia. Recombination connected TRBV20-1 to TRBJ2-1; the D element might be TRBD1 or TRBD2, as each aligns at 5 bases. Sequences were obtained from sorted CD4+, CD8+, or CD8+CD57+ T cells (not recorded which) from PBMCs. The CDR3 protein sequence reads: CSASGRDVYNEQFF. The nucleotide sequence is given as TGCAGTGCTAGTGGCAGGGACGTCTACAATGAGCAGTTCTTC.